The T cell receptor (beta chain) described here comes from a study of T-cell reconstitution after alpha-beta-depleted transplantation in children (dated by TCRdb to about 2016). With regard to the full study: Using TCR repertoire profiling, the study followed T-cell immune reconstitution in a quantitative way in children after TCRalphabeta/CD19-depleted allogeneic hematopoietic cell transplantation.

Libraries came from PCR. The sample was run on an Illumina HiSeq 2500. TCR libraries were prepared with molecular barcoding, using unique molecular identifiers to normalize TCRbeta repertoire quantification. Through fastp at Q25 and MiXCR, TCRdb rebuilt clones from the public reads, retaining in-frame beta chains. Every CDR3 protein is listed once, alongside the most common genes and DNA of its rows. This sample holds 250,000 to 300,000 distinct CDR3 sequences; about 10% were observed only once. The ten biggest clones cover roughly a tenth of the sample. This clonotype was seen ten or more times. This clone's antigen is unknown. Base-call qualities are not available, and no considerably larger clone is one nucleotide away. Trimmed from V: 5 bases; trimmed from J: 2 bases; junction bases lacking a gene match: 3. CDR1 and CDR2 (DFQATT, SNEGSKA) derive from the germline V gene (reference sequence). There are 13 amino acids in the CDR3, from cysteine to phenylalanine inclusive. The sequence is cut down to CDR3 DNA, 39 bases in frame from base 1.

Source: PBMCs from the stem cell graft donor, taken from the stem cell graft. The TCR sequence derives from a human donor who donated a stem cell graft to a child with SCID. The V and J segments used are TRBV20-1 and TRBJ2-1; 7 bases in between match TRBD1. The DNA is as follows: TGCAGTGCTTACAGGGGAGCCTACAATGAGCAGTTCTTC. It is translated as CSAYRGAYNEQFF.